This is a list of T cell receptor beta chains from one sample in a study of a mutant IDH1 vaccine in newly diagnosed glioma. Repertoires were generated with immunoSEQ multiplex PCR, while TCRdb's copy carries only in-frame clones and drops some. The sample shows approximately 27,000 clones, more than 80% of them seen only once. Antigens of these TCRs are unknown. The material was PBMCs, obtained from a glioma patient whose treatment included an IDH1 peptide vaccine. The receptor source for this set is a man aged 18 to 29 with glioma. CDR3s include the opening cysteine and the closing phenylalanine or tryptophan. The D gene is left open where the match is weak. Size is stated for part of the rows, as once, few or many counts, or as a class when the clone is expanded.

TRBJ2-7 NA TRBV2 NA TGTGCCAGCAAGTATAACGAGCAGTACTTC CASKYNEQYF
TRBJ2-3 NA TRBV5-1 TRBD2 TGCGCCAGCGGCAGTCTGGGACTAGCGGATACGCAGTATTTT CASGSLGLADTQYF
TRBJ1-3 once TRBV30 NA TGTGCCTGGAGTGGGGGCAGGGCCTTCTCTGGAAACACCATATATTTT CAWSGGRAFSGNTIYF
TRBJ2-5 NA TRBV29-1 NA TGCAGCGTCGAGTGGGTATCGGTTTTAGAGACCCAGTACTTC CSVEWVSVLETQYF
TRBJ2-1 NA TRBV7-2 TRBD2 TGTGCCAGCAGCTTAGTACCCGGACTAGCGAGCTCCTACAATGAGCAGTTCTTC CASSLVPGLASSYNEQFF
TRBJ1-2 NA TRBV5-1 TRBD1 TGCGCCAGCAGCGAGCTCGGACAGGAGGTTGGCTACACCTTC CASSELGQEVGYTF
TRBJ2-5 once TRBV30 NA TGTGCCTGCCAGCCAGGGACGAGAGGAGAGACCCAGTACTTC CACQPGTRGETQYF
TRBJ2-2 NA TRBV28 NA TGTGCCAGCAGACCCCAAGTCGGGGAGCTGTTTTTT CASRPQVGELFF
TRBJ1-4 NA TRBV5-6 NA TGTGCCAGCAGCCGCCGGGGAGTCGAGGAAAAACTGTTTTTT CASSRRGVEEKLFF
TRBJ1-1 NA TRBV29-1 NA TGCAGCGTTGAAGGGACACTAAACACTGAAGCTTTCTTT CSVEGTLNTEAFF
TRBJ2-1 NA TRBV6-7 TRBD2 TGTGCCAGCAGCACACCTACTAGCGGGAGGGCAAGCAATGAGCAGTTCTTC CASSTPTSGRASNEQFF
TRBJ1-1 NA TRBV7-2 NA TGTGCCAGCAGCTTAGCCTTGTCGGGTGAAGCTTTCTTT CASSLALSGEAFF
TRBJ1-4 NA TRBV7-6 NA TGTGCCAGCAGCTTAGGTCGGCTTTTGACAGATAATGAAAAACTGTTTTTT CASSLGRLLTDNEKLFF
TRBJ1-2 NA TRBV30 TRBD1 TGTGCCTGGACATACAGGGGTGGCTACACCTTC CAWTYRGGYTF
TRBJ1-1 NA TRBV14 NA TGTGCCAGCAGCCAACCCCAATCTTGGGACAATCAGCGCACTGAAGCTTTCTTT CASSQPQSWDNQRTEAFF